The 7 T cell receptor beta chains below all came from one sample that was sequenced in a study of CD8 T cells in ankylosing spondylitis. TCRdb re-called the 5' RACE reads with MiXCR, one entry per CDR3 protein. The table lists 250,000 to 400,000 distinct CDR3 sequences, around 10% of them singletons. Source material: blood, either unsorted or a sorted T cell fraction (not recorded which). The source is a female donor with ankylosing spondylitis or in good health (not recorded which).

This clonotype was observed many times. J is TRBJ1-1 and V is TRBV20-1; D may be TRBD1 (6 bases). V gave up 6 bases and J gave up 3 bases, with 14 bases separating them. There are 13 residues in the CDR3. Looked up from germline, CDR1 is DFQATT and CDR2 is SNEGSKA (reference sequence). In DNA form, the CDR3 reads TGCAGTGCGGCGGAGGGGGGGGACACTGAAGCTTTCTTT. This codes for CSAAEGGDTEAFF.

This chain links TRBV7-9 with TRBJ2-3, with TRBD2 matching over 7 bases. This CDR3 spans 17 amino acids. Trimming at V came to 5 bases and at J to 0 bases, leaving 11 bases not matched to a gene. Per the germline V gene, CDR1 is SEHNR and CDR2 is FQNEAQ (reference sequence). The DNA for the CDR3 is TGTGCCAGCAGCCTCCCCACGTCGGGGGGAAGCACAGATACGCAGTATTTT. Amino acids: CASSLPTSGGSTDTQYF.

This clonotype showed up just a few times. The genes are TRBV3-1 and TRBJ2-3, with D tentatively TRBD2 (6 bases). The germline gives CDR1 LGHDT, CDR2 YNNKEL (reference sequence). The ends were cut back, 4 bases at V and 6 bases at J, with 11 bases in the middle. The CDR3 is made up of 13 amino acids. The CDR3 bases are TGTGCCAGCAGCCTGCGCGGAGGGGATACGCAGTATTTT. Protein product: CASSLRGGDTQYF.

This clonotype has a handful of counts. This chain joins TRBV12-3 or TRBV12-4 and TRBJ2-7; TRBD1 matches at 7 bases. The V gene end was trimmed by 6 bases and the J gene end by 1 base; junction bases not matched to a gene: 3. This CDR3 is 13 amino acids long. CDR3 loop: CASRTGQSYEQYF. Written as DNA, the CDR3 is TGTGCCAGCAGAACGGGACAGTCCTACGAGCAGTACTTC.

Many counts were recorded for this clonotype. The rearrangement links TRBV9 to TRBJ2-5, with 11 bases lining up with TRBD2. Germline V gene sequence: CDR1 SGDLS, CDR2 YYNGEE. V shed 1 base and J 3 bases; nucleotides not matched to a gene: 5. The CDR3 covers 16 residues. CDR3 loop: CASSVRPSGGKETQYF. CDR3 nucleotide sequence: TGTGCCAGCAGCGTACGGCCTAGCGGGGGGAAAGAGACCCAGTACTTC.

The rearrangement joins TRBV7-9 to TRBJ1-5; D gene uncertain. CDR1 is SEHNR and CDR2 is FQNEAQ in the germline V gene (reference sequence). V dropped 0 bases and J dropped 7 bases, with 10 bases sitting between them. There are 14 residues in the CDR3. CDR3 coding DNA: TGTGCCAGCAGCTTAGCAGGGATGGGCCAGCCCCAGCATTTT. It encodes CASSLAGMGQPQHF.

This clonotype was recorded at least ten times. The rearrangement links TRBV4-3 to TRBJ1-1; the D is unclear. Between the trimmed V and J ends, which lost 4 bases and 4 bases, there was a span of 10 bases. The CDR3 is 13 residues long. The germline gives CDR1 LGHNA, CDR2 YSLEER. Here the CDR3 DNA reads TGCGCCAGCAGCCCTCTCGACGGCACTGAAGCTTTCTTT. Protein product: CASSPLDGTEAFF.